The T cell receptor beta chain under discussion was sequenced for a study of blood T cell repertoires in COVID-19. Background on the study: In each case, the material was cDNA or gDNA derived from T cells, B-cell-depleted T cells, or PBMCs.

Clones were sequenced by immunoSEQ multiplex PCR, and TCRdb holds only the in-frame ones, with some missing. The repertoire holds 84,000 or so clones, with roughly 80% as singletons. Germline assignment: CDR1 SGHTA and CDR2 FQGNSA. The V gene end was trimmed by 5 bases and the J gene end by 5 bases; junction bases not matched to a gene: 5. The length of the CDR3 is 15 residues. This clone has just one count. The sequence came from a woman in her forties with active or convalescent COVID-19. V is TRBV7-2 and J is TRBJ2-1; TRBD2 matches at 11 bases. The sample was peripheral blood. The CDR3 DNA follows: TGTGCCAGCAGCCCTAGCGGGAGGACCCACAATGAGCAGTTCTTC. It yields the protein CASSPSGRTHNEQFF.